One sample yielded the 29 T cell receptor beta chains listed below, sequenced in a study of blood T cell repertoires in COVID-19. TCRdb keeps only in-frame clones here, not all; method: immunoSEQ multiplex PCR. This table has some 55,000 clones, roughly nine tenths appearing once. The sequencing sample was made of peripheral blood. These receptors were taken from a woman between 40 and 55 years old with active COVID-19.

The chain has TRBV19 and TRBJ1-5; TRBD1 matches 8 bases. Germline assignment: CDR1 LNHDA and CDR2 SQIVND (reference sequence). The CDR3 has 15 amino acids. Trimming cost V 3 bases and J 2 bases; bases outside gene matches: 3. This chain's CDR3 is CASSIWGQGNQPQHF. CDR3 sequence (DNA): TGTGCCAGTAGTATTTGGGGACAGGGCAATCAGCCCCAGCATTTT.

This clone has only one observation. The DNA of the CDR3 is TGTGCCAGCAGCCGCTCTGGGGGCGCTGACAACTATGGCTACACCTTC. Protein product: CASSRSGGADNYGYTF. The chain uses TRBV11-3 and TRBJ1-2, with D possibly TRBD1 on 6 matching bases. Germline V gives CDR1 SGHNT, CDR2 YENEEA. This CDR3 spans 16 amino acids. V was pared by 5 bases and J by 2 bases, with 18 bases between.

This clone was detected once. The chain has TRBV30 and TRBJ2-6, with D tentatively TRBD1 (6 bases). CDR1 is GTSNPN, CDR2 SVGIG, per germline (reference sequence). With 2 bases removed from V and 3 bases from J, the gap between germline ends came to 11 bases. This CDR3 spans 15 amino acids. The CDR3, as DNA: TGTGCCTGGAGTCTGGACAGTCTTGGGGCCAACGTCCTGACTTTC. This sequence encodes CAWSLDSLGANVLTF.

The J gene is TRBJ2-7, the V gene TRBV19, with TRBD1 matching 11 bases. V shed 5 bases and J 2 bases; nucleotides not matched to a gene: 5. The CDR3 covers 15 residues. Germline V gives CDR1 LNHDA, CDR2 SQIVND (reference sequence). CDR3 DNA sequence: TGTGCCAGTAGTGCAGCGGGACAGGGGGCCTACGAGCAGTACTTC. This codes for CASSAAGQGAYEQYF.

The chain couples TRBV3-1 (or the pseudogene TRBV3-2) to TRBJ1-4; 7 bases map to TRBD1. The germline V gene encodes CDR1 LGHDT and CDR2 YNNKEL (reference sequence). The CDR3 is 14 amino acids. Losses at the gene ends were 4 bases for V and 3 bases for J; bases not matched to a gene: 2. The CDR3 is CASSRDRANEKLFF. The CDR3 DNA is TGTGCCAGCAGCCGTGACAGGGCTAATGAAAAACTGTTTTTT.

J is TRBJ2-7 and V is TRBV11-3, with D possibly matching TRBD2 (5 bases). CDR3 length equals 14 residues. CDR1 is SGHNT and CDR2 is YENEEA in the germline V gene. The V gene lost 4 bases and the J gene lost 7 bases, with 17 bases spanning the gap. For the CDR3, the DNA is TGTGCCAGCAGCTCGTCTCCACCGCCGGGGGAGCAGTACTTC. Translating gives CASSSSPPPGEQYF.

V is TRBV5-1 and J is TRBJ2-2; D not resolved. CDR1 is SGHRS and CDR2 is YFSETQ in the germline V gene. The V and J ends lost 2 bases and 6 bases respectively, with 8 bases between them. This CDR3 contains 13 residues. The CDR3 bases are TGCGCCAGCAGCTTTCAATTCCCCGGGGAGCTGTTTTTT. This codes for CASSFQFPGELFF.

The rearrangement uses TRBV6-5 and TRBJ2-7; D is unresolved. The CDR3 is 15 amino acids. The germline CDR1 and CDR2 sequences are MNHEY and SVGAGI. Trimming stripped 7 bases from V and 2 bases from J, with 18 bases between. DNA of the CDR3: TGTGCCAGCACCTCTCGAGGCGGCCTCCCCTACGAGCAGTACTTC. It codes for CASTSRGGLPYEQYF.

V is TRBV5-8 and J is TRBJ1-1, with 7 nucleotides matching TRBD1. J was trimmed by 0 bases and V by 3 bases; bases with no gene match: 11. The CDR3 consists of 17 residues. Germline-derived CDR1 and CDR2 are SGHTS and YDEGEE. Here the CDR3 reads CASSSFRDRQLNTEAFF. CDR3 nucleotides: TGTGCCAGCAGCTCATTCCGGGACAGACAATTGAACACTGAAGCTTTCTTT.

J is TRBJ2-1 and V is TRBV25-1; no definite D call. The germline CDR1 and CDR2 sequences are MGHDK and SYGVNS. This CDR3 region has 14 residues. Trimming cost V 2 bases and J 0 bases, with 5 bases left between them. CDR3 in DNA: TGTGCCAGCAGTGAAGTATACTCCTACAATGAGCAGTTCTTC. Its protein is CASSEVYSYNEQFF.

V usage is TRBV11-2 and J usage is TRBJ2-5; perhaps TRBD2 as D (6 bases). Between the trimmed V and J ends, which lost 5 bases and 2 bases, there was a span of 15 bases. The CDR3 runs 15 residues. Germline V gene sequence: CDR1 SGHAT, CDR2 FQNNGV. This CDR3 reads CASSPRGGLQETQYF. CDR3 nucleotide sequence: TGTGCCAGCAGCCCTCGTGGGGGGTTGCAAGAGACCCAGTACTTC.

The rearrangement joins TRBV9 to TRBJ2-7; possibly TRBD2 for D (7 bases). The germline V and J ends were trimmed by 4 bases and 3 bases, with 14 bases remaining between them. In germline, CDR1 is SGDLS, CDR2 YYNGEE. There are 14 residues in the CDR3. The CDR3 is CASSPQRGHYEQYF. CDR3 sequence (DNA): TGTGCCAGCAGCCCCCAGCGGGGACACTACGAGCAGTACTTC.

The rearrangement uses TRBV15 and TRBJ2-7; the match to TRBD1 covers 7 bases. With V trimmed by 5 bases and J by 5 bases, 9 bases remained unmatched. Germline values: CDR1 LNHNV, CDR2 YYDKDF (reference sequence). This CDR3 is built from 14 residues. The CDR3 spells CATSQANRGDEQYF. The DNA for the CDR3 is TGTGCCACCAGCCAAGCAAACAGGGGCGACGAGCAGTACTTC.

V and J are TRBV9 and TRBJ2-1; 11 bases are a match to TRBD2. This CDR3 is 15 amino acids long. Germline CDR1 and CDR2: SGDLS and YYNGEE. The ends lost 0 bases at V and 8 bases at J; junction bases unmatched: 4. The CDR3 nucleotides read TGTGCCAGCAGCGTAGGACTAGCGGGGACCCATGAGCAGTTCTTC. Translating it yields CASSVGLAGTHEQFF.

V usage is TRBV30 and J usage is TRBJ1-2; D is perhaps TRBD1 (5 bases). The CDR3 contains 13 residues. Germline CDR1 and CDR2: GTSNPN and SVGIG (reference sequence). Deletions cut 0 bases from V and 8 bases from J, with 13 bases between. CDR3 sequence (DNA): TGTGCCTGGAGTGTAGGGGTCCTACAGGGCTACACCTTC. It specifies CAWSVGVLQGYTF.

This sequence joins TRBV11-2 and TRBJ2-3, with TRBD2 matching over 8 bases. V shed 4 bases, J shed 6 bases, and the junction held 15 bases outside the gene matches. Germline CDR1 SGHAT, CDR2 FQNNGV. The CDR3 sequence is 17 residues long. The CDR3, as DNA: TGTGCCAGCAGCTCGAAATTGGGACTAGAGGGGGGGGATACGCAGTATTTT. Its protein is CASSSKLGLEGGDTQYF.

The chain joins TRBV5-6 to TRBJ2-7, with 12 bases identical to TRBD1. V lost 0 bases, J lost 7 bases, and 5 bases stayed unmatched. CDR3 size: 15 residues. Germline CDR1 and CDR2: SGHDT and YYEEEE. In DNA, the CDR3 is TGTGCCAGCAGCTTGGCGGGGACAGGGGGCTTAGAGCAGTACTTC. This codes for CASSLAGTGGLEQYF.

The V call is TRBV3-1 (or the pseudogene TRBV3-2), the J call TRBJ1-2; possible D gene TRBD1, 5 bases. The CDR3 totals 15 residues. The germline V gene encodes CDR1 LGHDT and CDR2 YNNKEL (reference sequence). Trimming took off 3 bases at V and 3 bases at J, with 14 bases between the two ends. This CDR3 is CASSQSGGTYYGYTF. For the CDR3, the DNA is TGTGCCAGCAGCCAGAGCGGGGGAACCTACTATGGCTACACCTTC.

V is TRBV6-5 and J is TRBJ1-2; no clear D. V gave up 2 bases and J gave up 5 bases, with 9 bases separating them. Per the germline V gene, CDR1 is MNHEY and CDR2 is SVGAGI. There are 13 residues in the CDR3. The CDR3 sequence: CASSYRSGYGYTF. As DNA, the CDR3 is TGTGCCAGCAGTTACCGATCCGGGTATGGCTACACCTTC.

The V and J genes are TRBV18 and TRBJ2-1; tentatively, D is TRBD1 (6 bases). Germline lookup yields CDR1 KGHSH and CDR2 LQKENI. V gave up 8 bases and J gave up 7 bases, with 18 bases separating them. CDR3 length: 14 residues. The CDR3 region is CASQTGPKGNEQFF. The CDR3 bases are TGTGCCAGCCAGACAGGACCCAAGGGGAATGAGCAGTTCTTC.

The chain has TRBV7-2 and TRBJ2-5, with D tentatively TRBD2 (6 bases). CDR3 size: 17 residues. The germline CDR1 and CDR2 sequences are SGHTA and FQGNSA. V gave up 7 bases and J gave up 1 base, with 22 bases separating them. CDR3 sequence reads: CASTSPRERGSQETQYF. The CDR3 DNA reads as TGTGCCAGCACCTCCCCTCGGGAGCGAGGGAGCCAAGAGACCCAGTACTTC. Together with reference TRBV7-2 and TRBJ2-5, the CDR3 gives the full variable domain: GAGVSQSPSNKVTEKGKDVELRCDPISGHTALYWYRQSLGQGLEFLIYFQGNSAPDKSGLPSDRFSAERTGGSVSTLTIQRTQQEDSAVYLCASTSPRERGSQETQYFGPGTRLLVL.

The DNA of the CDR3 is TGTGCCAGCAGCTTAAGCGCAAATTCAAACAATGAGCAGTTCTTC. Protein sequence: CASSLSANSNNEQFF. The chain has TRBV7-3 and TRBJ2-1; the D is unclear. V lost 1 base and J lost 5, with 12 bases in between. Germline V gene lookup returns CDR1 SGHTA and CDR2 FQGTGA. The CDR3 runs 15 residues.

J is TRBJ2-7 and V is TRBV4-2, with a weak D call TRBD1 (6 bases). Germline assignment: CDR1 LGHNA and CDR2 YNFKEQ. Trimming left V 1 base short and J 6 bases short, with 13 bases between. CDR3 length: 14 amino acids. CDR3 nucleotide sequence: TGTGCCAGCAGCCAAGCTGCAGGGGTATTCGAGCAGTACTTC. Protein: CASSQAAGVFEQYF.

The chain joins TRBV11-3 to TRBJ2-7, with D perhaps TRBD1 (5 bases). This CDR3 comprises 15 residues. Germline assignment: CDR1 SGHNT and CDR2 YENEEA. Trimming cost V 0 bases and J 4 bases, with 13 bases left between them. CDR3 sequence reads: CASSLESGPGYEQYF. CDR3 DNA: TGTGCCAGCAGCTTAGAGTCAGGGCCAGGGTACGAGCAGTACTTC.

This chain joins TRBV6-2 or TRBV6-3 and TRBJ1-6; D gene ambiguous. The CDR3 runs 13 residues. Germline-derived CDR1 and CDR2 are MNHEY and SVGEGT. V was shortened by 0 bases and J by 8 bases, with 5 bases between the two germline ends. The CDR3, as DNA: TGTGCCAGCAGTTACTCGAGAGATTCACCCCTCCACTTT. Protein product: CASSYSRDSPLHF.

The CDR3 loop is CARSFPVSSYEQYF. The DNA for the CDR3 is TGTGCCAGAAGCTTCCCGGTAAGCTCCTACGAGCAGTACTTC. The V call is TRBV5-3, the J call TRBJ2-7; D not certain. TRBV5-3 is assigned to the ORF class and has an uncertain function. V was cut by 2 bases and J by 0 bases, with 9 bases left in between. The CDR3 is 14 residues long.

This clone has just one count. V is TRBV11-3 and J is TRBJ2-1, with D possibly TRBD2 on 6 matching bases. Germline V CDR1 and CDR2: SGHNT, YENEEA. The V end was cut by 1 base, the J end by 12 bases, with 7 bases between. The CDR3 has 11 residues. The CDR3 here is CASSLGDSQFF. The CDR3 DNA sequence: TGTGCCAGCAGCTTAGGGGACTCGCAGTTCTTC.

The rearrangement uses TRBV19 and TRBJ1-1, with TRBD1 as a possible D gene (5 bases). CDR3 size: 14 residues. Trimming cost V 3 bases and J 5 bases, with 13 bases left between them. In germline, CDR1 is LNHDA, CDR2 SQIVND (reference sequence). The CDR3 DNA reads as TGTGCCAGTAGTATCGAGGCAGGGCGAACTGAAGCTTTCTTT. Translating it yields CASSIEAGRTEAFF.

The genes are TRBV15 and TRBJ2-7; the D is unclear. Germline CDR1 LNHNV, CDR2 YYDKDF (reference sequence). The CDR3 spans 13 residues. V was clipped by 5 bases and J by 2 bases, with 10 bases between them. The CDR3 DNA is TGTGCCACCAGCCAGAAGCAGGCCTACGAGCAGTACTTC. Its protein is CATSQKQAYEQYF.